This TCR beta chain comes out of a study of quantifying T cell responses using KT2 cells (dated by TCRdb to about 2017). In the study overall: RNA was DNase-treated and reverse transcribed with TCR alpha and beta constant-region primers, mostly using SuperScript III. To avoid over-amplification, PCR2 was carried out as a SYBR Green qPCR and halted once a predetermined fluorescence threshold was reached. The efficiency of the T4 ligation step under optimum conditions was estimated to be greater than 8.5%. General study outcomes and caveats: No side-by-side comparison between this pipeline and other TCR sequencing techniques was included in the study. Counts of KT2 alpha and beta sequences scaled linearly with input KT2 cell number over several orders of magnitude. Detection of KT2 sequences showed saturation at very high KT2 spike-in numbers. KT2 sequences were still detected at the lowest spike-in tested, roughly one KT2 cell per 100,000 PBMC.

The CDR3 goes from the cysteine to the phenylalanine over 18 residues. Only the CDR3 DNA is retained, 54 bases long and in frame from the first base. V and J are trimmed by 5 bases and 3 bases, and the gene matches miss 8 bases of the junction. About this clonotype itself: Its antigen specificity is not known. It has no much larger one-base neighbor in the sample; base qualities were not kept.

Known numbers of KT2, a T cell clone whose TCR had been sequenced previously, were spiked into unfractionated PBMC to test the sensitivity and accuracy of the pipeline. A range of KT2-to-PBMC ratios was produced by mixing KT2 cells with a fixed number of PBMC. Receptor amplification or capture employed UMI-ligation and nested PCR. Using T4 RNA ligase 1, a single-stranded oligonucleotide bearing the Illumina SP2 sequence plus a UMI was ligated onto the 3' end of the cDNA. PCR1 was run for about 4 cycles (98 degrees C for 15 s, 69 degrees C for 30 s, 72 degrees C for 40 s), and an equimolar mix of RC1.1 and RC1.2, covering TRBC1 and TRBC2, was used as the beta primer. From PCR2 onward, TCR alpha and beta chains were processed separately, with sample indices and Illumina adaptors added. The UMI comprised 12 random nucleotides, as two hexamers separated by a spacer, placed after an 8-base spacer. Sequencing was done on an Illumina MiSeq using v2 2x251 paired-end chemistry, usually with around 12 samples per run. PhiX DNA at about 5-8% was added to each sequencing library to increase diversity. For the original study's pipeline: Raw reads were converted to FASTQ with bcl2fastq and demultiplexed by dual indices using Demultiplexor. V and J genes were assigned by Decombinator through tag matching, with a single base-pair mismatch being allowed. UMIs were used by Collapsinator to correct both sequencing errors and frequency errors caused by PCR heterogeneity. CDR3Translator converted Decombinator identifiers to nucleotide sequence, translated to amino acids, and extracted CDR3 using C- and N-terminal motifs. Each distinct KT2 TCR was counted as a cluster of KT2 sequences sharing one unique molecular identifier. Through fastp at Q25 and MiXCR, TCRdb rebuilt clones from the public reads, retaining in-frame beta chains. Duplicate CDR3 protein sequences are folded into a single record with the most common DNA and genes. Clone size and V and J calls follow TCRdb, not the original study. Recorded for this sample are some 48,000 distinct CDR3 sequences; under 14% of them occurred a single time. The ten biggest clones cover more than 9% of the sample.

Here the chain combines TRBV12-3 or TRBV12-4 and TRBJ2-2; the central 14 bases match TRBD2. The receptor comes from a human donor. Specimen: PBMCs spiked with cells of the T cell clone KT2. CDR3 region: CASSPRTSGGPYTGELFF. The sequenced DNA is TGTGCCAGCAGTCCCCGGACTAGCGGGGGGCCTTACACCGGGGAGCTGTTTTTT.